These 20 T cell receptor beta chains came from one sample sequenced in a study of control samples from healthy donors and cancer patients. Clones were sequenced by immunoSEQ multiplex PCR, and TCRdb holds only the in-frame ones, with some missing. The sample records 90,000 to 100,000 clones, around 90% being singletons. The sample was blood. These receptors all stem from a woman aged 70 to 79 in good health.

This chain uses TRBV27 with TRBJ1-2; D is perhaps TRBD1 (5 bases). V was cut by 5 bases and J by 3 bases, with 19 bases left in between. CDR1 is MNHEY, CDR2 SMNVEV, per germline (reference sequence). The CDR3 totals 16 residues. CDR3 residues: CASSPHRIPGYYGYTF. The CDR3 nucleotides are TGTGCCAGCAGTCCTCACCGCATTCCAGGGTACTATGGCTACACCTTC.

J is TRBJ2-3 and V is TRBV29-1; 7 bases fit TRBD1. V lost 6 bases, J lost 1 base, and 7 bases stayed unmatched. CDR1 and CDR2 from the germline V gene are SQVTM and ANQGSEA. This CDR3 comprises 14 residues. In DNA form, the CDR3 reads TGCAGCGTAAATACCGGGACAGGCACAGATACGCAGTATTTT. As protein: CSVNTGTGTDTQYF.

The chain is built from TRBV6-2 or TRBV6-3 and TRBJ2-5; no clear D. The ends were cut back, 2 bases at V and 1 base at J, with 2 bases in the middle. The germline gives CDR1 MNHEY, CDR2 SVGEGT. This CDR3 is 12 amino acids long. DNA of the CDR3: TGTGCCAGCAGTTACATCCAAGAGACCCAGTACTTC. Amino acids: CASSYIQETQYF.

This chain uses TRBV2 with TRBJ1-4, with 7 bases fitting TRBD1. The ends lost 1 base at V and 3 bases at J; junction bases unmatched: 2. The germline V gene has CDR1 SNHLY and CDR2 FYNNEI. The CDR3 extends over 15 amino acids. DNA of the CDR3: TGTGCCAGCAGTGAAGATCAGGGGGCTAATGAAAAACTGTTTTTT. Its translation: CASSEDQGANEKLFF.

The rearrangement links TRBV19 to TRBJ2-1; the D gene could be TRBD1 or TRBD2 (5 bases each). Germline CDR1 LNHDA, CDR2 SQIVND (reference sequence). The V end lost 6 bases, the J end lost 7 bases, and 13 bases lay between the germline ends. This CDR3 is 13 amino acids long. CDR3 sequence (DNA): TGTGCCAGTAGCGACACTTGGGGGAATGAGCAGTTCTTC. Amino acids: CASSDTWGNEQFF.

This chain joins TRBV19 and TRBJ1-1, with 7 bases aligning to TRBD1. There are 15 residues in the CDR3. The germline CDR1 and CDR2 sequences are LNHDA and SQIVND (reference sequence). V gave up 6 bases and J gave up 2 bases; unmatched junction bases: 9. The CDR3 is CASSRTGTANTEAFF. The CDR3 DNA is TGTGCCAGTAGCCGGACCGGGACAGCAAACACTGAAGCTTTCTTT. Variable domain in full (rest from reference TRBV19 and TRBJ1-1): DGGITQSPKYLFRKEGQNVTLSCEQNLNHDAMYWYRQDPGQGLRLIYYSQIVNDFQKGDIAEGYSVSREKKESFPLTVTSAQKNPTAFYLCASSRTGTANTEAFFGQGTRLTVV.

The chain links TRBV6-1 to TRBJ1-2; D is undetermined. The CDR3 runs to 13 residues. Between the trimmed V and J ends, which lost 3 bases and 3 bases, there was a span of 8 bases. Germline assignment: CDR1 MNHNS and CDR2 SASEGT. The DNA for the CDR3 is TGTGCCAGCAGTGATGGGGTGGACTATGGCTACACCTTC. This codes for CASSDGVDYGYTF.

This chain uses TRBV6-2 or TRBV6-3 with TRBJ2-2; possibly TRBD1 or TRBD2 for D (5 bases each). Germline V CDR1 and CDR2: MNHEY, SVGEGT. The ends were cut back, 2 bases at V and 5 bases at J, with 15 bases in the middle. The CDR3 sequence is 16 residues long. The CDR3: CASSYGGLPNTGELFF. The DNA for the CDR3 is TGTGCCAGCAGTTACGGGGGTCTACCTAATACCGGGGAGCTGTTTTTT.

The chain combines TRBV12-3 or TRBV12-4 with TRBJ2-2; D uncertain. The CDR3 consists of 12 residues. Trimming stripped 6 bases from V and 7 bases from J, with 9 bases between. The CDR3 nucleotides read TGTGCCAGCAGCCAGAACTACGGGGAGCTGTTTTTT. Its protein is CASSQNYGELFF.

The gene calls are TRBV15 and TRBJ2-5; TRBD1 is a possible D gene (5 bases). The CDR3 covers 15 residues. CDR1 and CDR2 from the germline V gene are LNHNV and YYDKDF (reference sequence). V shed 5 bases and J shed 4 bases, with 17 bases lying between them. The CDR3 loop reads CATSPSGRESETQYF. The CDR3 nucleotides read TGTGCCACCAGCCCCTCAGGCAGGGAATCAGAGACCCAGTACTTC.

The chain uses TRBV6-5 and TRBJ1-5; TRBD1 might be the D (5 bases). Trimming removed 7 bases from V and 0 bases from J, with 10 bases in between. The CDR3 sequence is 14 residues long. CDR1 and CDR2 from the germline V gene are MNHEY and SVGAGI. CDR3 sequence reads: CASTVQDSNQPQHF. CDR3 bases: TGTGCCAGCACCGTACAGGATAGCAATCAGCCCCAGCATTTT.

The CDR3 coding sequence is TGTGCCAGCAGCATCCCCTACAGGCTCCAAGAGACCCAGTACTTC. Its protein product is CASSIPYRLQETQYF. The V call is TRBV11-2, the J call TRBJ2-5; D is possibly TRBD1 (5 bases). Germline V lookup: CDR1 SGHAT, CDR2 FQNNGV. The CDR3 sequence is 15 residues long. Deletions cut 5 bases from V and 1 base from J, with 14 bases between.

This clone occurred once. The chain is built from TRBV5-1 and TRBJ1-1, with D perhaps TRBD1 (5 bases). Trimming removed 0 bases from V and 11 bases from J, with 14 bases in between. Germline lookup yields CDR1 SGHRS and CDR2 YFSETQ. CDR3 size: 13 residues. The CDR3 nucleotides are TGCGCCAGCAGCTTGGCCGAAGGCAGGGCGGCTTTCTTT. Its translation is CASSLAEGRAAFF.

The CDR3 loop is CASSPSVGGYEQYF. The CDR3 nucleotides read TGTGCCAGCAGCCCCAGTGTAGGGGGCTACGAGCAGTACTTC. V gene TRBV5-5 combines with J gene TRBJ2-7; D might be TRBD1 (6 bases). CDR3 length: 14 amino acids. Germline V CDR1 and CDR2: SGHKS, YYEKEE (reference sequence). The ends were cut back, 4 bases at V and 3 bases at J, with 14 bases in the middle. The full variable domain, with the rest looked up from reference TRBV5-5 and TRBJ2-7, is DAGVTQSPTHLIKTRGQQVTLRCSPISGHKSVSWYQQVLGQGPQFIFQYYEKEERGRGNFPDRFSARQFPNYSSELNVNALLLGDSALYLCASSPSVGGYEQYFGPGTRLTVT.

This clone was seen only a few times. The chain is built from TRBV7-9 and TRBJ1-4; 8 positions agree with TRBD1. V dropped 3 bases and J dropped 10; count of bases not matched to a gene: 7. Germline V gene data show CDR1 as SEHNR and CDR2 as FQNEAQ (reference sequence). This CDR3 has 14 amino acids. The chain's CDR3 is CASSFGQGFGKLFF. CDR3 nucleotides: TGTGCCAGCAGCTTTGGACAGGGATTCGGAAAACTGTTTTTT.

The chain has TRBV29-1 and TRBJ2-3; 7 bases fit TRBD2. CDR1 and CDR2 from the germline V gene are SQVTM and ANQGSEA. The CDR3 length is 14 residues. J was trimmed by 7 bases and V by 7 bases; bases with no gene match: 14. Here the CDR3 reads CSAHGREGMNTQYF. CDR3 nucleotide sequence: TGCAGCGCCCACGGCAGGGAGGGAATGAATACGCAGTATTTT.

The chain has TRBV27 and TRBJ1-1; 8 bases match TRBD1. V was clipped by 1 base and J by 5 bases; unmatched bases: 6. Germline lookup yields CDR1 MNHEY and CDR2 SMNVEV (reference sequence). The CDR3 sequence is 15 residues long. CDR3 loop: CASSLYKTGDTEAFF. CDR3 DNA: TGTGCCAGCAGTTTATACAAGACAGGGGATACTGAAGCTTTCTTT.

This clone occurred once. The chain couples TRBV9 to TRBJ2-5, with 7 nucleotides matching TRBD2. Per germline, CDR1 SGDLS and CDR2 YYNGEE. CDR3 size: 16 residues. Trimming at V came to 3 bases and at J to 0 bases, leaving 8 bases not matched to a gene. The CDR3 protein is CASSGEREPYQETQYF. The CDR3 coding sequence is TGTGCCAGCAGCGGCGAGCGGGAACCGTACCAAGAGACCCAGTACTTC.

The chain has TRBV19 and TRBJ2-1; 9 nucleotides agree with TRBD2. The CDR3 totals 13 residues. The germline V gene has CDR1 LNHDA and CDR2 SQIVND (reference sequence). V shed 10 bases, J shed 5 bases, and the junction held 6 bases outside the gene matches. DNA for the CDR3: TGTGCCACGGGTCTAGCGGGAAACAATGAGCAGTTCTTC. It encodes CATGLAGNNEQFF.

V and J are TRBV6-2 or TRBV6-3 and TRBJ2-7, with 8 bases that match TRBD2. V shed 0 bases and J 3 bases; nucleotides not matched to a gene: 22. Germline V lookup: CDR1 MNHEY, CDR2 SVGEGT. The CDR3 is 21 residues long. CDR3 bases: TGTGCCAGCAGTTACTCGACGCTCGGTGGGGATAAGACTAGCGTTGTCTACGAGCAGTACTTC. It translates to CASSYSTLGGDKTSVVYEQYF.